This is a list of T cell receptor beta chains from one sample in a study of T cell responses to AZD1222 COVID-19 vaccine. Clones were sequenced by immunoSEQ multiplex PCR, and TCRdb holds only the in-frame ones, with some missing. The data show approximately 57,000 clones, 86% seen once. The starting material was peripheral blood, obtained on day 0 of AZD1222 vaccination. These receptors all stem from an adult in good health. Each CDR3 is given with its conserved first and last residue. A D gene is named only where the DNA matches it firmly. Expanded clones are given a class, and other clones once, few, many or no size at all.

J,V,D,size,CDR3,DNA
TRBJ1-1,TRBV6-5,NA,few,CASSYSTGGTEAFF,TGTGCCAGCAGTTACTCGACTGGGGGCACTGAAGCTTTCTTT
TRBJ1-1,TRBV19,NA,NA,CASSIVGRLNTEAFF,TGTGCCAGTAGTATAGTTGGCAGGTTAAACACTGAAGCTTTCTTT
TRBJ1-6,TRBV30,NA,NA,CAWRIEGPFDSPLHF,TGTGCCTGGAGGATCGAGGGTCCGTTCGATTCACCCCTCCACTTT
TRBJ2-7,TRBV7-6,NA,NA,CASSLAERGEQYF,TGTGCCAGCAGCTTAGCGGAAAGGGGCGAGCAGTACTTC
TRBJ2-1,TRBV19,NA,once,CATLQGEQFF,TGTGCCACCCTTCAGGGTGAGCAGTTCTTC
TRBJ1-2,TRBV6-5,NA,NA,CASSSLPMTDRYGYTF,TGTGCCAGCAGTTCGCTCCCCATGACAGACCGCTATGGCTACACCTTC
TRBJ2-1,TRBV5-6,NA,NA,CASSLVQLGSYNEQFF,TGTGCCAGCAGCTTGGTGCAACTAGGCTCCTACAATGAGCAGTTCTTC
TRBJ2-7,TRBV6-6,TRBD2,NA,CASSPGTSASYEQYF,TGTGCCAGCAGCCCGGGGACTAGCGCCTCCTACGAGCAGTACTTC
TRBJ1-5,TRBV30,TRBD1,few,CAWENTGGDQPQHF,TGTGCCTGGGAAAACACAGGGGGAGATCAGCCCCAGCATTTT
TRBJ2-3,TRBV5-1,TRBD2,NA,CASSLGLAATTQYF,TGCGCCAGCAGCTTGGGACTAGCCGCAACTACGCAGTATTTT
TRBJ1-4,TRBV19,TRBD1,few,CASRMDRGLPSTNEKLFF,TGTGCCAGTAGAATGGACAGGGGTCTGCCTTCGACTAATGAAAAACTGTTTTTT
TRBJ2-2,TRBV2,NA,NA,CASSFTGRDDTGELFF,TGTGCCAGCAGTTTTACAGGGAGAGACGACACCGGGGAGCTGTTTTTT
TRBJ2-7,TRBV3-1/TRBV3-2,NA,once,CASSQSRGPRLF,TGTGCCAGCAGCCAAAGTCGAGGGCCCCGGCTCTTC
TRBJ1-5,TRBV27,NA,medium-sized,CASSSTAYSNQPQHF,TGTGCCAGCAGTTCCACAGCATATAGCAATCAGCCCCAGCATTTT
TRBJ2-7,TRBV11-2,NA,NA,CASSSDLVSYEQYF,TGTGCCAGCAGCTCGGACCTAGTCTCCTACGAGCAGTACTTC
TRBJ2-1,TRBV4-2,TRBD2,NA,CASSHYGLAGVGEQFF,TGTGCCAGCAGCCACTATGGACTAGCGGGAGTGGGTGAGCAGTTCTTC
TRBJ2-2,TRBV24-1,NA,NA,CATSWTGSNTGELFF,TGTGCCACCAGTTGGACTGGCTCGAACACCGGGGAGCTGTTTTTT
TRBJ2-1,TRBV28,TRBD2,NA,CASSPGLEVDNEQFF,TGTGCCAGCAGTCCGGGACTAGAAGTAGACAATGAGCAGTTCTTC
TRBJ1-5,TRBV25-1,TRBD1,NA,CASSDGQGVGPQHF,TGTGCCAGCAGTGATGGACAGGGCGTCGGGCCCCAGCATTTT
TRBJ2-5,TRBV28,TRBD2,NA,CASSYLREVVGETQYF,TGTGCCAGCAGTTACTTGCGGGAGGTGGTCGGAGAGACCCAGTACTTC
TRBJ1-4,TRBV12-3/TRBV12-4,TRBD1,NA,CASSFRGDEKLFF,TGTGCCAGCAGTTTCAGGGGGGATGAAAAACTGTTTTTT
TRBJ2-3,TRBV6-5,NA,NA,CASSRRGIATDTQYF,TGTGCCAGCAGTCGAAGGGGGATCGCCACAGATACGCAGTATTTT
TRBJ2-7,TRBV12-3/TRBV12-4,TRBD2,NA,CASSLREFYEQYF,TGTGCCAGCAGTTTGCGGGAGTTTTACGAGCAGTACTTC
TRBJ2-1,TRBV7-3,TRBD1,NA,CASSFGTGIEQFF,TGTGCCAGCAGCTTTGGGACAGGGATTGAGCAGTTCTTC
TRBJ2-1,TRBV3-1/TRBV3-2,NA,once,CASSQVVGKEFF,TGTGCCAGCAGCCAAGTTGTAGGGAAAGAGTTCTTC
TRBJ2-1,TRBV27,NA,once,CASSRVGSDEQFF,TGTGCCAGCAGCCGAGTTGGTTCCGATGAGCAGTTCTTC
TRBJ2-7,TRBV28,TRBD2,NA,CASKRTSGYYEQYF,TGTGCCAGCAAAAGGACTAGCGGATACTACGAGCAGTACTTC
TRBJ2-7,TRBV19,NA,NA,CASSSGTTGYEQYF,TGTGCCAGTAGTTCCGGGACAACCGGGTACGAGCAGTACTTC
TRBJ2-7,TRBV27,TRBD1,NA,CASSRFGTGNEQYF,TGTGCCAGCAGTCGGTTCGGGACAGGGAACGAGCAGTACTTC
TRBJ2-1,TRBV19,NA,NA,CASSIYVGYLEQFF,TGTGCCAGTAGTATCTATGTGGGCTACCTTGAGCAGTTCTTC
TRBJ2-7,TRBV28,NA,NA,CASSPRAFYEQYF,TGTGCCAGCAGTCCCCGGGCCTTCTACGAGCAGTACTTC
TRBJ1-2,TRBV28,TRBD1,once,CASSHVEGAYGYTF,TGTGCCAGCAGTCATGTGGAGGGGGCCTATGGCTACACCTTC
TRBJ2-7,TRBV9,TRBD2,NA,CASSGGLAETYEQYF,TGTGCCAGCAGCGGGGGACTAGCGGAAACCTACGAGCAGTACTTC
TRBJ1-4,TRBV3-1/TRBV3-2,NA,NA,CASSLGVEKLFF,TGTGCCAGCAGCCTAGGCGTTGAAAAACTGTTTTTT
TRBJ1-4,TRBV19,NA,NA,CASSMFRATTNEKLFF,TGTGCCAGTAGTATGTTCAGGGCTACAACTAATGAAAAACTGTTTTTT
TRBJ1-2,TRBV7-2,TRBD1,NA,CASSLALGYGQGGTYGYTF,TGTGCCAGCAGCTTAGCGCTGGGGTACGGACAGGGGGGAACCTATGGCTACACCTTC
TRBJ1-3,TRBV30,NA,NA,CAWSIGVIGNTIYF,TGTGCCTGGAGTATAGGCGTAATTGGAAACACCATATATTTT
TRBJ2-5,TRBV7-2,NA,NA,CASSLGAVEETQYF,TGTGCCAGCAGCTTAGGCGCGGTGGAAGAGACCCAGTACTTC
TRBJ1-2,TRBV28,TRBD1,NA,CASTSGQSALYGYTF,TGTGCCAGCACCTCGGGACAGTCGGCTCTCTATGGCTACACCTTC
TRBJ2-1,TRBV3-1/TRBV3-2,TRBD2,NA,CASSQGGWVAGSYNEQFF,TGTGCCAGCAGCCAGGGGGGGTGGGTAGCGGGCTCCTACAATGAGCAGTTCTTC
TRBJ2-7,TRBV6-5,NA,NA,CASRALGTESYEQYF,TGTGCCAGCAGAGCGCTTGGGACGGAATCCTACGAGCAGTACTTC
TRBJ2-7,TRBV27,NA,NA,CASSLARSYEQYF,TGTGCCAGCAGTTTAGCGCGCTCCTACGAGCAGTACTTC
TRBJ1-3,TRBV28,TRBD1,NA,CASSSTGVIYF,TGTGCCAGCAGTTCGACAGGGGTCATATATTTT
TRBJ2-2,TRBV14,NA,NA,CASSTQDTGELFF,TGTGCCAGCAGCACCCAAGACACCGGGGAGCTGTTTTTT
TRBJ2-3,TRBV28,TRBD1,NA,CASQTGASTDTQYF,TGTGCCAGCCAAACAGGGGCTAGCACAGATACGCAGTATTTT
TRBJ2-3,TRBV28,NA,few,CASRSSASTDTQYF,TGTGCCAGCAGATCGAGTGCTAGCACAGATACGCAGTATTTT